The clone carrying this TCR beta chain was picked up a small number of times. Its antigen is currently unknown. This entry belongs to a study of cytomegalovirus exposure and HLA in healthy donors. Study-level results: There were a few CMV-associated chains whose specificity for CMV antigens was confirmed in vitro.

The germline CDR1 and CDR2 sequences are SGHRS and YFSETQ. The CDR3 extends over 15 amino acids. V dropped 0 bases and J dropped 6; count of bases not matched to a gene: 6. PCR primers comprised 60 Vbeta and 13 Jbeta primers. TCRdb's copy holds only in-frame clones and misses some; the assay was immunoSEQ multiplex PCR. There are around 120,000 clones in the sample; approximately 86% occur only once, and over 1.5% lies in the top ten. Sequencing was carried out using PBMCs. The clonotype was recovered from a boy under 18 in good health and CMV-seronegative. V usage is TRBV5-1 and J usage is TRBJ2-1; 7 bases map to TRBD2. CDR3 amino acids: CASSLAAGSGNEQFF. The CDR3 DNA sequence: TGCGCCAGCAGCTTGGCAGCGGGATCGGGCAATGAGCAGTTCTTC. Drawing the rest from reference TRBV5-1 and TRBJ2-1, the complete variable domain is KAGVTQTPRYLIKTRGQQVTLSCSPISGHRSVSWYQQTPGQGLQFLFEYFSETQRNKGNFPGRFSGRQFSNSRSEMNVSTLELGDSALYLCASSLAAGSGNEQFFGPGTRLTVL.